The source of this T cell receptor beta chain is a study of T cell responses to AZD1222 COVID-19 vaccine. Repertoires were generated with immunoSEQ multiplex PCR, while TCRdb's copy carries only in-frame clones and drops some. Among about 140,000 clones listed, 90% to 95% were seen once. General study results and limits: Receipt of two AZD1222 doses was followed by a rise in Spike-specific TCR breadth and depth.

As concerns this clone: Antigen: not known.

The germline V gene has CDR1 MNHEY and CDR2 SVGAGI. The CDR3 is made up of 13 amino acids. V was trimmed by 7 bases and J by 5 bases, leaving 14 bases between them. This chain joins TRBV6-5 and TRBJ1-2, with D maybe TRBD1 (5 bases). Sequences were derived from peripheral blood, sampled on day 0 of AZD1222 vaccination. The sequence came from an adult in good health. The CDR3 nucleotides read TGTGCCAGCATGAAACCCGGGACTTATGGCTACACCTTC. Translated: CASMKPGTYGYTF.